Each of the 8 T cell receptor beta chains below was sequenced from the same sample in a study of T cell repertoires in aging, cancer and after chemotherapy. TCR beta rearrangements were amplified from peripheral blood genomic DNA. Multiplex touch-down PCR with TRB-A/B primers amplified rearranged V-D-J TRB sequences. TCRdb ran MiXCR on the multiplex PCR reads and lists one entry per CDR3 protein. The table lists 9,900 or so distinct CDR3 sequences, less than 30% of them singletons, with about 1.2% in the top ten. The sequenced material came from blood. The receptors shown here come from a human donor in good health.

This clonotype appeared a few times. This chain joins TRBV11-2 and TRBJ2-5; TRBD2 agrees at 10 bases. The CDR3 extends over 16 amino acids. The junction had 2 bases not matched to a gene; V was cut back by 1 base and J by 0 bases. From germline, CDR1 is SGHAT and CDR2 FQNNGV. In DNA form, the CDR3 reads TGTGCCAGCAGCTTAGTGACTAGCGGGTACCAAGAGACCCAGTACTTC. It yields the protein CASSLVTSGYQETQYF.

To note about this clonotype: A much larger clone differs by one base, so this may be a read error. The chain recombines TRBV19 with TRBJ2-7, with D possibly matching TRBD1 (6 bases). Germline CDR1 reads LNHDA; CDR2 reads SQIVND (reference sequence). V was cut by 2 bases and J by 1 base, with 15 bases left in between. This CDR3 has 16 amino acids. The CDR3 sequence is CASSITGCRASYEQYF. The CDR3 bases are TGTGCCAGTAGTATAACAGGGTGTCGAGCGTCCTACGAGCAGTACTTC.

By share, this clonotype ranks as medium-sized. The chain uses TRBV10-3 and TRBJ1-2, with D uncertain. V was trimmed by 2 bases and J by 1 base, leaving 5 bases between them. The CDR3 is 13 amino acids. Germline V lookup: CDR1 ENHRY, CDR2 SYGVKD. The CDR3 nucleotides are TGTGCCATCAGTGAGCATCGTAACTATGGCTACACCTTC. Amino acid sequence: CAISEHRNYGYTF.

The chain has TRBV29-1 and TRBJ2-7, with 11 bases matching TRBD1. Germline V CDR1 and CDR2: SQVTM, ANQGSEA. Trimming at V came to 4 bases and at J to 4 bases, leaving 9 bases not matched to a gene. The CDR3 is 15 amino acids. The CDR3 here is CSVAGGDRGSYEQYF. DNA of the CDR3: TGCAGCGTTGCGGGGGGGGACAGGGGGTCTTACGAGCAGTACTTC.

This clonotype was seen a few times. The chain uses TRBV28 and TRBJ2-5; 7 nucleotides agree with TRBD1. The germline V gene encodes CDR1 MDHEN and CDR2 SYDVKM. The junction had 8 bases not matched to a gene; V was cut back by 6 bases and J by 7 bases. The CDR3 covers 13 residues. CDR3 DNA sequence: TGTGCCAGCAGGAGACAGGGTAGAGGGACCCAGTACTTC. Translated: CASRRQGRGTQYF.

This clonotype was counted between two and nine times. The chain uses TRBV7-3 and TRBJ2-6; TRBD1 is a possible D gene (7 bases). Trimming shortened V by 5 bases and J by 2 bases, and 19 bases separated the two germline ends. CDR1 is SGHTA and CDR2 is FQGTGA in the germline V gene. CDR3 length equals 18 residues. CDR3 region: CASSARQGGSTGANVLTF. The CDR3 DNA reads TGTGCCAGCAGCGCCCGACAGGGAGGTAGCACTGGGGCCAACGTCCTGACTTTC.

This chain joins TRBV10-1 and TRBJ2-7; TRBD1 matches at 8 bases. The V gene end was trimmed by 6 bases and the J gene end by 5 bases; junction bases not matched to a gene: 9. Germline CDR1 and CDR2: WNHNN and SYGVQD (reference sequence). The CDR3 runs 14 residues. CDR3 DNA sequence: TGCGCCAGCAGCGATGGGGACAGGATTCACGAGCAGTACTTC. Protein sequence: CASSDGDRIHEQYF.

This clonotype was seen only a few times. The genes are TRBV2 and TRBJ2-7; no firm D call. CDR1 is SNHLY, CDR2 FYNNEI, per germline. The CDR3 length is 12 residues. V was cut by 3 bases and J by 3 bases, with 6 bases left in between. CDR3 sequence (DNA): TGTGCCAGCAGTGACAGAGTCTACGAGCAGTACTTC. This encodes CASSDRVYEQYF.